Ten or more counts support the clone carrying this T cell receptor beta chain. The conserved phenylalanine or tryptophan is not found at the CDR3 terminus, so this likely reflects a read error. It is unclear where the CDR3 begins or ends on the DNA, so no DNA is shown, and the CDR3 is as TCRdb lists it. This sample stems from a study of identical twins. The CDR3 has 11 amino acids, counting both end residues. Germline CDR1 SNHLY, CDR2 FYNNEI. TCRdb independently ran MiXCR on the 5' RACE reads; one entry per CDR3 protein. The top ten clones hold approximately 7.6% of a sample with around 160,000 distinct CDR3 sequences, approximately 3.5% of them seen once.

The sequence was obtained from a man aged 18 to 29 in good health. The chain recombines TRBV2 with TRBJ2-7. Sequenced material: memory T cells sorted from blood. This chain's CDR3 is CASSPLRQGYS.